A selection of T cell receptor beta chains follows, all from one sample in a study of T cell changes during pregnancy in multiple sclerosis. Sequenced by immunoSEQ multiplex PCR; TCRdb stores in-frame clones only, minus some. The table lists some 27,000 clones, around 86% of them singletons, with about 0.61% in the top ten. Sequenced material: CD4+ T cells from peripheral blood mononuclear cells, taken in the first trimester of pregnancy. The receptors were gathered from a female donor in good health, enrolled as a control in a pregnancy study. Both conserved end residues are part of each CDR3. The order of the fields is J gene, V gene, D gene, clone size, CDR3 protein, CDR3 DNA. The D gene is left open where the match is weak. Only part of the rows carry a size: once, few, many, or a class if the clone is expanded.

j_call: TRBJ2-3
v_call: TRBV11-2
d_call: -
clone_size: -
cdr3_aa: CASSFGQGHTDTQYF
cdr3_nt: TGTGCCAGCAGCTTTGGCCAGGGTCACACAGATACGCAGTATTTT

j_call: TRBJ1-6
v_call: TRBV7-8
d_call: -
clone_size: -
cdr3_aa: CASSLVEYSPLHF
cdr3_nt: TGTGCCAGCAGCTTAGTTGAGTATTCACCCCTCCACTTT

j_call: TRBJ2-3
v_call: TRBV19
d_call: TRBD1
clone_size: -
cdr3_aa: CASRDRAGTDTQYF
cdr3_nt: TGTGCCAGTAGGGACAGGGCGGGCACAGATACGCAGTATTTT

j_call: TRBJ2-1
v_call: TRBV10-3
d_call: -
clone_size: -
cdr3_aa: CAISESEEGRMGYNEQFF
cdr3_nt: TGTGCCATCAGTGAGTCGGAGGAAGGGAGAATGGGGTACAATGAGCAGTTCTTC

j_call: TRBJ2-5
v_call: TRBV7-9
d_call: -
clone_size: -
cdr3_aa: CASSFERSGQETQYF
cdr3_nt: TGTGCCAGCAGCTTCGAGAGATCGGGGCAAGAGACCCAGTACTTC

j_call: TRBJ2-7
v_call: TRBV18
d_call: TRBD2
clone_size: -
cdr3_aa: CASSRGIAGSDEQYF
cdr3_nt: TGTGCCAGCTCACGGGGGATAGCGGGATCCGACGAGCAGTACTTC

j_call: TRBJ2-3
v_call: TRBV7-7
d_call: -
clone_size: -
cdr3_aa: CASSLIGGAGDTQYF
cdr3_nt: TGTGCTAGCAGCTTAATTGGCGGGGCTGGAGATACGCAGTATTTT

j_call: TRBJ1-4
v_call: TRBV23-1
d_call: -
clone_size: -
cdr3_aa: CASSHPGASNEKLFF
cdr3_nt: TGCGCCAGCAGTCACCCAGGGGCGTCTAATGAAAAACTGTTTTTT

j_call: TRBJ2-3
v_call: TRBV6-4
d_call: TRBD2
clone_size: few
cdr3_aa: CASSVSGSETDTQYF
cdr3_nt: TGTGCCAGCAGCGTTAGCGGGAGCGAAACAGATACGCAGTATTTT

j_call: TRBJ2-7
v_call: TRBV5-1
d_call: -
clone_size: -
cdr3_aa: CASSRTAGPYEQYF
cdr3_nt: TGCGCCAGCAGCCGGACAGCCGGGCCCTACGAGCAGTACTTC

j_call: TRBJ1-2
v_call: TRBV27
d_call: TRBD1
clone_size: -
cdr3_aa: CASSAGTGTRSYTF
cdr3_nt: TGTGCCAGCAGTGCCGGGACAGGGACAAGGAGCTACACCTTC

j_call: TRBJ2-2
v_call: TRBV5-1
d_call: TRBD2
clone_size: -
cdr3_aa: CASSLTSGLTGELFF
cdr3_nt: TGCGCCAGCAGCTTGACTAGCGGATTGACCGGGGAGCTGTTTTTT

j_call: TRBJ1-2
v_call: TRBV19
d_call: -
clone_size: -
cdr3_aa: CASSIDYRGTGHGYTF
cdr3_nt: TGTGCCAGTAGTATAGATTATAGGGGCACAGGGCATGGCTACACCTTC

j_call: TRBJ2-5
v_call: TRBV7-9
d_call: TRBD2
clone_size: -
cdr3_aa: CASSLGLARDKETQYF
cdr3_nt: TGTGCCAGCAGCTTAGGACTAGCGCGAGATAAAGAGACCCAGTACTTC

j_call: TRBJ2-7
v_call: TRBV7-8
d_call: TRBD1
clone_size: -
cdr3_aa: CASSSGQGRSYEQYF
cdr3_nt: TGTGCCAGCAGCTCGGGACAGGGGCGATCCTACGAGCAGTACTTC

j_call: TRBJ2-7
v_call: TRBV28
d_call: -
clone_size: -
cdr3_aa: CASSQTYLRRTRDYEQYF
cdr3_nt: TGTGCCAGCAGCCAAACATACCTGAGACGGACGAGGGACTACGAGCAGTACTTC

j_call: TRBJ1-1
v_call: TRBV6-5
d_call: -
clone_size: few
cdr3_aa: CAATGSMNTEAFF
cdr3_nt: TGTGCCGCCACAGGGTCCATGAACACTGAAGCTTTCTTT

j_call: TRBJ2-7
v_call: TRBV28
d_call: -
clone_size: -
cdr3_aa: CASSQANSYEQYF
cdr3_nt: TGTGCCAGCAGCCAGGCGAACTCCTACGAGCAGTACTTC

j_call: TRBJ1-5
v_call: TRBV28
d_call: -
clone_size: -
cdr3_aa: CASSTLGQPQHF
cdr3_nt: TGTGCCAGCAGCACCTTGGGCCAGCCCCAGCATTTT

j_call: TRBJ2-7
v_call: TRBV2
d_call: TRBD1
clone_size: -
cdr3_aa: CASSEGTGGIEQYF
cdr3_nt: TGTGCCAGCAGTGAGGGGACAGGGGGGATCGAGCAGTACTTC

j_call: TRBJ2-1
v_call: TRBV11-2
d_call: -
clone_size: -
cdr3_aa: CASSFLGRYEQFF
cdr3_nt: TGTGCCAGCAGCTTCCTTGGGAGGTATGAGCAGTTCTTC

j_call: TRBJ1-1
v_call: TRBV11-3
d_call: -
clone_size: -
cdr3_aa: CASSLGTANTEAFF
cdr3_nt: TGTGCCAGCAGCTTAGGGACAGCTAACACTGAAGCTTTCTTT

j_call: TRBJ1-1
v_call: TRBV4-2
d_call: TRBD1
clone_size: -
cdr3_aa: CASSQGTGEDTEAFF
cdr3_nt: TGTGCCAGCAGCCAAGGGACAGGGGAGGACACTGAAGCTTTCTTT

j_call: TRBJ2-6
v_call: TRBV5-5
d_call: TRBD1
clone_size: -
cdr3_aa: CASSAGQGPGSGANVLTF
cdr3_nt: TGTGCCAGCAGCGCGGGACAGGGACCCGGCTCTGGGGCCAACGTCCTGACTTTC

j_call: TRBJ2-2
v_call: TRBV30
d_call: -
clone_size: -
cdr3_aa: CAWSQSGLPRTGELFF
cdr3_nt: TGTGCCTGGAGCCAGTCAGGGCTCCCCAGAACCGGGGAGCTGTTTTTT

j_call: TRBJ2-7
v_call: TRBV28
d_call: -
clone_size: -
cdr3_aa: CASSPGDPYEQYF
cdr3_nt: TGTGCCAGCAGTCCGGGAGATCCCTACGAGCAGTACTTC

j_call: TRBJ2-2
v_call: TRBV28
d_call: -
clone_size: -
cdr3_aa: CASTQRGGAGTGELFF
cdr3_nt: TGTGCCAGCACCCAAAGGGGCGGCGCGGGAACCGGGGAGCTGTTTTTT